This record looks at one T cell receptor (beta chain) sequence and its context. Each CDR3 protein is one row after TCRdb ran MiXCR on the 5' RACE reads. The sample holds 500,000 to 550,000 distinct CDR3 sequences, about a fifth seen once. The data were taken from a study of T-cell memory formation after mild COVID-19. About the research overall: TCR clustering was largely donor specific.

Trimming removed 5 bases from V and 0 bases from J, with 14 bases in between. The CDR3 runs to 15 residues. The germline CDR1 and CDR2 sequences are SGHAT and FQNNGV. The rearrangement uses TRBV11-2 and TRBJ2-7; the D is unclear. The sequenced sample was PBMCs or a T cell subset sorted from them (not recorded which). This TCR was sampled from an adult woman who had mild COVID-19 (a few samples of this study predate the infection). Cell type and time point are not known. CDR3 coding DNA: TGTGCCAGCAGCCCCTGGGCAGGAAACTCCTACGAGCAGTACTTC. This translates into CASSPWAGNSYEQYF. The whole variable domain, filled in from reference TRBV11-2 and TRBJ2-7, reads EAGVAQSPRYKIIEKRQSVAFWCNPISGHATLYWYQQILGQGPKLLIQFQNNGVVDDSQLPKDRFSAERLKGVDSTLKIQPAKLEDSAVYLCASSPWAGNSYEQYFGPGTRLTVT.